Listed below are T cell receptor beta chains from one sample, sequenced in a study of Ad26.COV2.S vaccination and SARS-CoV-2 variants. Clones were sequenced by immunoSEQ multiplex PCR, and TCRdb holds only the in-frame ones, with some missing. The sample has roughly 380,000 clones, roughly 84% seen once. The sample was peripheral blood, taken in a trial of Ad26.COV2.S vaccine versus placebo. These receptors all come from a person between 18 and 60 years old who received the Ad26.COV2.S COVID-19 vaccine or a placebo. Both conserved end residues are part of each CDR3. The D gene is left open where the match is weak. Clone size is shown for a subset of rows, as once, few, many or a class of expanded clone.

NA,TRBJ2-7,TRBV12-3/TRBV12-4,once,TGTGCCAGCAGTTCGGACAGTTCCTACGAGCAGTACTTC,CASSSDSSYEQYF
NA,TRBJ1-6,TRBV18,NA,TGTGCCAGCTCACCAGTGAGGACGGGACATGGATACTCACCCCTCCACTTT,CASSPVRTGHGYSPLHF
NA,TRBJ2-5,TRBV18,NA,TGTGCCAGCTCGCCAAAACTTACGGGACTTCAAGAGACCCAGTACTTC,CASSPKLTGLQETQYF
NA,TRBJ2-7,TRBV15,NA,TGTGCCACCAGCGGCCGTGACAGAAGCAACGAGCAGTACTTC,CATSGRDRSNEQYF
NA,TRBJ2-5,TRBV9,NA,TGTGCCAGCAGCGCAGGCCAAGAGACCCAGTACTTC,CASSAGQETQYF
TRBD1,TRBJ1-1,TRBV3-1/TRBV3-2,few,TGTGCCAGCAGACAGGGGAGCACTGAAGCTTTCTTT,CASRQGSTEAFF
TRBD1,TRBJ1-5,TRBV5-8,NA,TGTGCCAGCAGCTTTACTGGGACAGGGGGCCCTATTAGCAATCAGCCCCAGCATTTT,CASSFTGTGGPISNQPQHF
NA,TRBJ2-1,TRBV4-3,NA,TGCGCCAGCAGCCTCGGGGTCGTGGCGGGGGCTTACAATGAGCAGTTCTTC,CASSLGVVAGAYNEQFF
TRBD2,TRBJ2-1,TRBV3-1/TRBV3-2,once,TGTGCCAGCAGTGGGACTAGCGGATACAATGAGCAGTTCTTC,CASSGTSGYNEQFF
TRBD1,TRBJ2-7,TRBV5-6,NA,TGTGCCAGCAGCCCGGACAGGGGGCTGGAAGAGCAGTACTTC,CASSPDRGLEEQYF
NA,TRBJ1-4,TRBV25-1,NA,TGTGCCAGCAGTGTTGTAGGGGGTAATGAAAAACTGTTTTTT,CASSVVGGNEKLFF
NA,TRBJ1-1,TRBV18,NA,TGTGCCAGCTCACAAGACAGTGAAGCTTTCTTT,CASSQDSEAFF
TRBD2,TRBJ2-5,TRBV10-1,NA,TGCGCCAGCAGTGAACCTAGCGGGGTGCTGGAAGAGACCCAGTACTTC,CASSEPSGVLEETQYF
NA,TRBJ2-6,TRBV6-2/TRBV6-3,NA,TGTGCCAGCAGTTACGGGGCCCAATCTGGGGCCAACGTCCTGACTTTC,CASSYGAQSGANVLTF
NA,TRBJ1-1,TRBV2,NA,TGTGCCAGCAGTGAAGCGAAGATCCAGGGATACACTGAAGCTTTCTTT,CASSEAKIQGYTEAFF
NA,TRBJ2-7,TRBV30,NA,TGTGCCTGGAGTATCGACAGGTACGAGCAGTACTTC,CAWSIDRYEQYF
TRBD2,TRBJ2-7,TRBV4-3,NA,TGCGCCAGCAGCCAAGGCCCCGGGACTAGCGGGGCCTACGAGCAGTACTTC,CASSQGPGTSGAYEQYF
TRBD1,TRBJ1-3,TRBV7-2,NA,TGTGCCAGCAGCCCCCAGGTGACAGGGTCTGGAAACACCATATATTTT,CASSPQVTGSGNTIYF
NA,TRBJ1-4,TRBV19,few,TGTGCCAGCACAAGCTCGGGATCTTTTAATGAAAAACTGTTTTTT,CASTSSGSFNEKLFF
NA,TRBJ1-1,TRBV4-2,once,TGTGCCAGCAGCGAACGACCGGGGGCGACGAACACTGAAGCTTTCTTT,CASSERPGATNTEAFF
NA,TRBJ1-3,TRBV4-2,NA,TGTGCCAGCAGCCAACAGAACTCTGGAAACACCATATATTTT,CASSQQNSGNTIYF
TRBD2,TRBJ2-3,TRBV27,NA,TGTGCCAGCAGATTAGGGACTAGCGGGGGGCTGTATACGCAGTATTTT,CASRLGTSGGLYTQYF
TRBD1,TRBJ1-5,TRBV30,NA,TGTGCCTGGAGCGACAGGGATCAGCCCCAGCATTTT,CAWSDRDQPQHF
TRBD2,TRBJ2-3,TRBV7-6,NA,TGTGCCAGCAGTTCCGAGGCTGCGGGAGCTAGCACAGATACGCAGTATTTT,CASSSEAAGASTDTQYF
NA,TRBJ2-7,TRBV12-3/TRBV12-4,NA,TGTGCCAGCAGTTTAATCAGGAACGAGCAGTACTTC,CASSLIRNEQYF
NA,TRBJ1-5,TRBV19,once,TGTGCCAGTCGGGACGATTATAGCAATCAGCCCCAGCATTTT,CASRDDYSNQPQHF
TRBD1,TRBJ2-1,TRBV29-1,NA,TGCAGCGTCCGAAGGACAGGGGGAGGGGGTGACAATGAGCAGTTCTTC,CSVRRTGGGGDNEQFF
TRBD1,TRBJ1-2,TRBV5-4,NA,TGTGCCAGCAGCTACTTGACAGGGATAAGGTGGGGGGACTATGGCTACACCTTC,CASSYLTGIRWGDYGYTF
NA,TRBJ2-7,TRBV7-8,NA,TGTGCCAGCAGCTTTGGTCTAGTGCGCTCCTACGAGCAGTACTTC,CASSFGLVRSYEQYF
NA,TRBJ2-7,TRBV27,NA,TGTGCCAGCAGGGGTATTTACGAGCAGTACTTC,CASRGIYEQYF
TRBD1,TRBJ2-5,TRBV2,NA,TGTGCCAGCAGTCGTCTGGGACAGGGGAGGGCAGAGACCCAGTACTTC,CASSRLGQGRAETQYF
NA,TRBJ1-5,TRBV7-8,NA,TGTGCCAGCAGCTTAAGGCAGGGAAGCAATCAGCCCCAGCATTTT,CASSLRQGSNQPQHF
NA,TRBJ2-5,TRBV4-1,NA,TGCGCCAGCAGTCCTCCAGGGCTGATTGAGACCCAGTACTTC,CASSPPGLIETQYF
NA,TRBJ1-1,TRBV18,NA,TGTGCCAGCTCAGCTTTGGCCGACACTGAAGCTTTCTTT,CASSALADTEAFF
TRBD1,TRBJ2-7,TRBV30,once,TGTGCCTGGAGTCAGGGGGCTACCTACGAGCAGTACTTC,CAWSQGATYEQYF
TRBD2,TRBJ2-1,TRBV19,NA,TGTGCCAGTAGTATGTCCTTCGGGGGGAATGAGCAGTTCTTC,CASSMSFGGNEQFF
NA,TRBJ1-1,TRBV6-5,few,TGTGCCAGCAGGCGGACAAAGAACACTGAAGCTTTCTTT,CASRRTKNTEAFF
NA,TRBJ1-4,TRBV4-1,NA,TGCGCCAGCAGCCGAGATCTTAATGAAAAACTGTTTTTT,CASSRDLNEKLFF
NA,TRBJ1-2,TRBV20-1,NA,TGCAGTGCTACTCTCCCCTACACCTTC,CSATLPYTF
NA,TRBJ1-5,TRBV9,NA,TGTGCCAGCAGCGTAAACGGGAGGGAGCCCCAGCATTTT,CASSVNGREPQHF
NA,TRBJ1-2,TRBV19,few,TGTGCCAGTAAAGTCCAAGCTAACTATGGCTACACCTTC,CASKVQANYGYTF
TRBD2,TRBJ2-1,TRBV19,NA,TGTGCCAGTAGTATAGAGCGGGGGGCCGGAAGGGGCCATGAGCAGTTCTTC,CASSIERGAGRGHEQFF
TRBD1,TRBJ2-7,TRBV9,NA,TGTGCCAGCAGCGTAGGGTGGACAGGCTCCTACGAGCAGTACTTC,CASSVGWTGSYEQYF
NA,TRBJ2-1,TRBV7-3,NA,TGTGCCAGCAGCTTAAACGGTCAGGGAAAGAATGAGCAGTTCTTC,CASSLNGQGKNEQFF
TRBD1,TRBJ1-6,TRBV5-1,NA,TGCGCCAGCAGCTCCGGGACAGAGCCCTATAATTCACCCCTCCACTTT,CASSSGTEPYNSPLHF
TRBD1,TRBJ1-1,TRBV7-2,NA,TGTGCCAGCAGCCCCCGACAGGGGCACACTGAAGCTTTCTTT,CASSPRQGHTEAFF
TRBD1,TRBJ1-5,TRBV15,NA,TGTGCCACCAGCAGAGGCTCGACAGGGGCGGATCAGCCCCAGCATTTT,CATSRGSTGADQPQHF
NA,TRBJ1-1,TRBV10-3,NA,TGTGCCATCCGGGTCGATTCTAGCACTGAAGCTTTCTTT,CAIRVDSSTEAFF
NA,TRBJ1-1,TRBV6-6,NA,TGTGCCAGCAGTAACCCAGGGTCTGAAGCTTTCTTT,CASSNPGSEAFF
TRBD1,TRBJ2-7,TRBV11-2,NA,TGTGCCAGCAGCCCTACTCGGACAGGGCCCAGCGAGCAGTACTTC,CASSPTRTGPSEQYF
NA,TRBJ1-3,TRBV7-2,many,TGTGCCAGCAGCCCACGGGTGGGAAACACCATATATTTT,CASSPRVGNTIYF
NA,TRBJ1-6,TRBV7-2,NA,TGTGCCAGCAGCTTAGCGGGTCGGAATTCACCCCTCCACTTT,CASSLAGRNSPLHF
NA,TRBJ2-1,TRBV5-8,NA,TGTGCCAGCAGCTCGGATCAGGCTTCAGAGCCCCCCAATGAGCAGTTCTTC,CASSSDQASEPPNEQFF
NA,TRBJ1-2,TRBV7-9,NA,TGTGCCAGCAGCTTAGCTCCACGGAGGAACTATGGCTACACCTTC,CASSLAPRRNYGYTF
NA,TRBJ2-6,TRBV28,NA,TGTGCCAGCAGACCTCCTTCTGGGGCCAACGTCCTGACTTTC,CASRPPSGANVLTF
NA,TRBJ2-5,TRBV29-1,NA,TGCAGCGTGGGTCCTCAAGAGACCCAGTACTTC,CSVGPQETQYF
NA,TRBJ2-1,TRBV5-5,NA,TGTGCCAGCAGCTTTGAGGAAAGCTCCTACAATGAGCAGTTCTTC,CASSFEESSYNEQFF
NA,TRBJ2-6,TRBV6-5,few,TGTGCCATTGGGGGGCGCGACTCTGGGGCCAACGTCCTGACTTTC,CAIGGRDSGANVLTF
NA,TRBJ1-2,TRBV19,NA,TGTGCCAGTAGTATACACAGCAACTATGGCTACACCTTC,CASSIHSNYGYTF